This is a list of T cell receptor beta chains from one sample in a study of response to subunit inactivated influenza vaccine. TCRdb fed the RT-PCR reads into MiXCR, producing one record per CDR3 protein. The table has about 500,000 distinct CDR3 sequences, roughly 13% seen once. Sequencing was performed on PBMCs from blood, taken about 40 days after vaccination. These receptors all stem from a man in his fifties who received an inactivated influenza vaccine. Both conserved end residues are part of each CDR3. Each record gives: V gene, D gene, J gene, clone size, CDR3 DNA, CDR3 protein. A D gene is named only where the DNA matches it firmly. Clone size is stated in some rows and not others, as once, few, many or a class when expanded.

v_call: TRBV3-1
d_call: .
j_call: TRBJ2-3
clone_size: .
cdr3_nt: TGTGCCAGCAGCTATGTGACAGATACGCAGTATTTT
cdr3_aa: CASSYVTDTQYF

v_call: TRBV6-2/TRBV6-3
d_call: .
j_call: TRBJ2-2
clone_size: .
cdr3_nt: TGTGCCAGCAGTTACTCGATTTGGGGAGCCGGGGAGCTGTTTTTT
cdr3_aa: CASSYSIWGAGELFF

v_call: TRBV28
d_call: TRBD2
j_call: TRBJ2-7
clone_size: many
cdr3_nt: TGTGCCAGCAGCTCCCCTATAGCGGGACGATCCGCAGCGGACTACGAGCAGTACTTC
cdr3_aa: CASSSPIAGRSAADYEQYF

v_call: TRBV29-1
d_call: .
j_call: TRBJ2-3
clone_size: few
cdr3_nt: TGCAGCGTTCCACAACCTGGAGATACGCAGTATTTT
cdr3_aa: CSVPQPGDTQYF

v_call: TRBV7-2
d_call: TRBD2
j_call: TRBJ2-2
clone_size: few
cdr3_nt: TGTGCCAGCACTAAGCCCGGCGGGAGAACCGACGGGGAGCTGTTTTTT
cdr3_aa: CASTKPGGRTDGELFF

v_call: TRBV27
d_call: .
j_call: TRBJ1-4
clone_size: few
cdr3_nt: TGTGCCAGCAGTTTAGAGGGATTAAGTGAAAAACTGTTTTTT
cdr3_aa: CASSLEGLSEKLFF

v_call: TRBV27
d_call: TRBD1
j_call: TRBJ1-1
clone_size: .
cdr3_nt: TGTGCCAGCGCCGGACAGGTTGTCACTGAAGCTTTCTTT
cdr3_aa: CASAGQVVTEAFF

v_call: TRBV7-2
d_call: TRBD2
j_call: TRBJ2-5
clone_size: .
cdr3_nt: TGTGCCAGCAGCTTAGCGAGCGGGGGCCCTGAGACCCAGTACTTC
cdr3_aa: CASSLASGGPETQYF

v_call: TRBV28
d_call: TRBD2
j_call: TRBJ2-7
clone_size: .
cdr3_nt: TGTGCCAGCAGTTTAACTAGCGGGTCTTTGGGCGAGCAGTACTTC
cdr3_aa: CASSLTSGSLGEQYF

v_call: TRBV18
d_call: TRBD1
j_call: TRBJ2-7
clone_size: few
cdr3_nt: TGTGCCAGCTCGCAAAGTCCCGGGACAGGGCTCGAGCAGTACTTC
cdr3_aa: CASSQSPGTGLEQYF

v_call: TRBV3-1
d_call: .
j_call: TRBJ1-5
clone_size: few
cdr3_nt: TGTGCCAGCAGCCCGGACAGTGGGGATCAGCCCCAGCATTTT
cdr3_aa: CASSPDSGDQPQHF

v_call: TRBV20-1
d_call: .
j_call: TRBJ2-1
clone_size: .
cdr3_nt: TGCAGTGCTAGAGATAGAGCTAGCTATTACAATGAGCAGTTCTTC
cdr3_aa: CSARDRASYYNEQFF

v_call: TRBV12-3/TRBV12-4
d_call: TRBD1
j_call: TRBJ2-1
clone_size: .
cdr3_nt: TGTGCCAGCAGTGTCGATAACAGGGGGCTGGGGAATGAGCAGTTCTTC
cdr3_aa: CASSVDNRGLGNEQFF